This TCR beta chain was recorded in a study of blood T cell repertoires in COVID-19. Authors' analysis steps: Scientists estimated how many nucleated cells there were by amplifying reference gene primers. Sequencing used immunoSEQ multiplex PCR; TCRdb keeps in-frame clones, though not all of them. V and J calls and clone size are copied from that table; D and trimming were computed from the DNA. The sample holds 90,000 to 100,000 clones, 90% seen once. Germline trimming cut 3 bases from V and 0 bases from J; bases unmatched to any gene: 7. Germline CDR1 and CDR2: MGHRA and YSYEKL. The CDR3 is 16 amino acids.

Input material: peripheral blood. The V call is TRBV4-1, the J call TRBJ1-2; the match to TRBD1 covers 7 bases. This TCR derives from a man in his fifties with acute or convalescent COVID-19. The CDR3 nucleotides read TGCGCCAGCAGCCAGAGAGGGGGCAGGTCTAACTATGGCTACACCTTC. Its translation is CASSQRGGRSNYGYTF.